The present T cell receptor (beta chain) was sequenced within a study of Tregs in tolerant kidney transplant recipients. To note about this clone: The CDR3 goes on 3 residues after the read ends, and that part is filled in from the germline J gene.

Mixed chimerism was transient after nonmyeloablative marrow transplants from related graft donors. Unstimulated Tregs (CD4+CD25+CD127-) and CD4+CD25- non-Tregs were sorted from PBMCs. Germline loops: CDR1 SEHNR, CDR2 FQNEAQ (reference sequence). V was pared by 8 bases and J by 3 bases, with 14 bases between. This CDR3 region has 14 residues. The protocol was immunoSEQ multiplex PCR, while the TCRdb copy is restricted to in-frame clones and leaves out a portion. This sample's clone table lists some 25,000 clones. The sequencing used CD4+ T cells from blood (PBMCs), collected 6 months after the transplant. V gene TRBV7-9 combines with J gene TRBJ1-3; maybe TRBD1 (6 bases). This clonotype was sampled from a human patient who received a combined kidney and bone marrow transplant. Some T cells could come from the graft donor. The DNA read from the CDR3 is TGTGCCAGCCAGCTTAGGGGGATTGGAAACACC. This gives the protein CASQLRGIGNT. The CDR3 reads in full as CASQLRGIGNTIYF.